The TCR beta chain under discussion was sequenced for a study of T cells of healthy individuals. TCRdb re-derived calls from the 5' RACE reads in MiXCR, one entry per CDR3 protein. The table has 55,000 to 65,000 distinct CDR3 sequences, roughly 16% seen once; the top ten hold about 4.7%. The CDR3 is made up of 19 amino acids. V lost 4 bases, J lost 0 bases, and 10 bases stayed unmatched. CDR1 is MDHEN and CDR2 is SYDVKM in the germline V gene. The V gene is TRBV28, the J gene TRBJ2-7; the match to TRBD2 covers 15 bases. This TCR was sampled from a human donor in good health. The CDR3 here is CASSSPGLAGGLSSYEQYF. DNA of the CDR3: TGTGCCAGCAGTTCCCCGGGACTAGCGGGGGGCCTTAGCTCCTACGAGCAGTACTTC.